Shown below are 12 T cell receptor beta chains from a single sample sequenced in a study of early T cells in non-severe SARS-CoV-2 infection. TCRdb re-analysed the 5' RACE reads in MiXCR, keeping a single row per CDR3 protein. In the table there are about 42,000 distinct CDR3 sequences, around 6.8% of which are singletons. The sequencing input was whole blood. The source of these receptors is an adult who was a healthcare worker with PCR-confirmed SARS-CoV-2 infection or an uninfected control (not recorded which).

The chain is built from TRBV7-6 and TRBJ2-5; the D gene is possibly TRBD2 (6 bases). The V and J ends lost 3 bases and 5 bases respectively, with 13 bases between them. Germline V gene sequence: CDR1 SGHVS, CDR2 FNYEAQ. The CDR3 is 14 amino acids. The CDR3 protein is CASSFLTSMETQYF. The CDR3 DNA sequence: TGTGCCAGCAGCTTCCTGACTAGTATGGAGACCCAGTACTTC.

This clonotype was counted many times. Here the CDR3 reads CASSQGGGVDTQYF. The CDR3 nucleotides are TGTGCCAGCAGCCAGGGAGGGGGGGTGGATACGCAGTATTTT. The V and J genes are TRBV3-1 and TRBJ2-3, with a weak D call TRBD2 (7 bases). The ends were cut back, 3 bases at V and 6 bases at J, with 13 bases in the middle. The germline gives CDR1 LGHDT, CDR2 YNNKEL (reference sequence). The CDR3 runs to 14 residues.

This sequence joins TRBV29-1 and TRBJ2-7; possibly TRBD1 for D (6 bases). The CDR3 is 12 residues long. V was pared by 7 bases and J by 6 bases, with 16 bases between. Germline assignment: CDR1 SQVTM and CDR2 ANQGSEA. The DNA for the CDR3 is TGCAGCGCCGACAGGCCCGTATGCGAGCAGTACTTC. Its protein is CSADRPVCEQYF.

The chain carries TRBV9 and TRBJ2-1, with D perhaps matching TRBD1 (6 bases). Per germline, CDR1 SGDLS and CDR2 YYNGEE. The V end lost 3 bases, the J end lost 1 base, and 14 bases lay between the germline ends. CDR3 size: 16 residues. The CDR3 DNA reads as TGTGCCAGCAGCGGAACCGGGACACCTTCCTACAATGAGCAGTTCTTC. Protein: CASSGTGTPSYNEQFF.

This clonotype was seen at least ten times. The J gene is TRBJ2-1, the V gene TRBV19; D call uncertain. This CDR3 has 12 amino acids. The V end was cut by 3 bases, the J end by 7 bases, with 7 bases between. CDR1 LNHDA and CDR2 SQIVND come from the germline V gene (reference sequence). The CDR3 nucleotides are TGTGCCAGTAGTATGGCCGAGAATGAGCAGTTCTTC. Its translation is CASSMAENEQFF.

This clonotype was picked up many times. Mismatch with germline at one junction end may stem from a read error. J is TRBJ2-2 and V is TRBV6-1; tentatively, D is TRBD1 or TRBD2 (5 bases each). The CDR3 is 13 amino acids. From germline, CDR1 is MNHNS and CDR2 SASEGT. The chain's CDR3 is CASREEGTGELFF. The CDR3 DNA follows: TGTGCCAGCAGGGAAGAGGGGACCGGGGAGCTGTTTTTT.

This clonotype was recorded many times. The rearrangement uses TRBV3-1 and TRBJ2-6; D uncertain. The germline CDR1 and CDR2 sequences are LGHDT and YNNKEL (reference sequence). This CDR3 comprises 15 residues. Trimming cost V 1 base and J 1 base, with 5 bases left between them. Here the CDR3 DNA reads TGTGCCAGCAGCCAAGCCCCTTCTGGGGCCAACGTCCTGACTTTC. This gives the protein CASSQAPSGANVLTF.

This clonotype was counted many times. V and J are TRBV5-5 and TRBJ1-1; no clear D gene. This CDR3 is 16 amino acids long. Trimming shortened V by 3 bases and J by 4 bases, and 19 bases separated the two germline ends. Germline V gene data show CDR1 as SGHKS and CDR2 as YYEKEE (reference sequence). CDR3 in amino acids: CASSWALGTLGTEAFF. CDR3 bases: TGTGCCAGCAGCTGGGCTCTAGGCACCCTGGGCACTGAAGCTTTCTTT.

This chain uses TRBV25-1 with TRBJ2-2; D call uncertain. Germline V gene sequence: CDR1 MGHDK, CDR2 SYGVNS. CDR3 length: 14 amino acids. Trimming pared 4 bases from V and 3 bases from J, leaving 9 bases between. CDR3 sequence (DNA): TGTGCCAGCAGTGGGGTCTTCGACACCGGGGAGCTGTTTTTT. This translates into CASSGVFDTGELFF.

At least ten counts were recorded for this clonotype. The CDR3 loop is CASSTGLNTEAFF. CDR3 sequence (DNA): TGTGCCAGCAGTACAGGGCTGAACACTGAAGCTTTCTTT. This chain joins TRBV12-3 or TRBV12-4 and TRBJ1-1, with TRBD1 as a possible D gene (6 bases). This CDR3 region has 13 residues. Deletions cut 5 bases from V and 0 bases from J, with 7 bases between.

This chain uses TRBV4-1 with TRBJ2-1; TRBD2 agrees at 10 bases. The CDR3 covers 20 residues. With 1 base clipped from V and 9 bases from J, the junction kept 21 bases outside the gene matches. Germline V CDR1 and CDR2: MGHRA, YSYEKL. The CDR3 here is CASSQVPERTSGNQRGEQFF. CDR3 coding DNA: TGCGCCAGCAGCCAAGTACCAGAGAGGACTAGCGGAAATCAAAGAGGTGAGCAGTTCTTC.

V gene TRBV27 combines with J gene TRBJ1-6, with no clear D. The CDR3 runs 11 residues. Germline CDR1 and CDR2: MNHEY and SMNVEV (reference sequence). V gave up 8 bases and J gave up 7 bases, with 6 bases separating them. The CDR3: CASSGNSPLHF. The CDR3 nucleotides are TGTGCCAGCTCGGGAAATTCACCCCTCCACTTT.